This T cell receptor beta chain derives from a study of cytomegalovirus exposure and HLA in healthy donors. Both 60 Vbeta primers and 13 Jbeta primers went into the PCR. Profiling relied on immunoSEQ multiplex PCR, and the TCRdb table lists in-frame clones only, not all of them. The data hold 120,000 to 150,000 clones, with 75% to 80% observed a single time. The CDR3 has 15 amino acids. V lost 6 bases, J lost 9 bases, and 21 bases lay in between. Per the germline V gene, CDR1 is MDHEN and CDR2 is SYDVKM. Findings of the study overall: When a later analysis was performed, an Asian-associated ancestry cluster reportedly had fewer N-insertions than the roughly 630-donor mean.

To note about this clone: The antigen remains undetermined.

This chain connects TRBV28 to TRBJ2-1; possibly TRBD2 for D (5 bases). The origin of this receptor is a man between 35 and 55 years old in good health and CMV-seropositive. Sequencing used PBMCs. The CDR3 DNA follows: TGTGCCAGCAGCTCCTTGGGCCTAGCATCGATTGAGCAGTTCTTC. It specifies CASSSLGLASIEQFF.